One sample yielded the 11 T cell receptor beta chains listed below, sequenced in a study of neurological immune-mediated disorders. TCRdb re-analysed the 5' RACE reads in MiXCR, keeping a single row per CDR3 protein. The sample includes over 50,000 distinct CDR3 sequences, roughly 4.9% of them seen just once. Sequences were obtained from PBMCs. These receptors originate from a human donor with multiple sclerosis. The donor label of this sample is uncertain.

This clonotype has a count of ten or more. The chain links TRBV24-1 to TRBJ2-1; D uncertain. Germline V gene lookup returns CDR1 KGHDR and CDR2 SFDVKD. Trimming left V 6 bases short and J 0 bases short, with 14 bases between. The CDR3 spans 16 residues. The CDR3 is CATSPNAGRSYNEQFF. The CDR3 DNA reads as TGTGCCACCAGTCCGAACGCTGGGCGCTCCTACAATGAGCAGTTCTTC.

In this sample, this clonotype turned up many times. This chain uses TRBV6-5 with TRBJ1-3; D call uncertain. Trimming stripped 5 bases from V and 1 base from J, with 9 bases between. Germline CDR1 reads MNHEY; CDR2 reads SVGAGI. The CDR3 is 14 amino acids. In nucleotides, the CDR3 is TGTGCCAGCAGTCGCGGGTCGTCTGGAAACACCATATATTTT. It yields the protein CASSRGSSGNTIYF.

Many counts were recorded for this clonotype. CDR3 DNA: TGTGCCAGCAGTCCGACAGGGTCAAATGAAAAACTGTTTTTT. Translating it yields CASSPTGSNEKLFF. This chain links TRBV25-1 with TRBJ1-4; TRBD1 agrees at 7 bases. The CDR3 runs 14 residues. Per the germline V gene, CDR1 is MGHDK and CDR2 is SYGVNS. V dropped 5 bases and J dropped 5; count of bases not matched to a gene: 5.

This clonotype appeared many times. This chain uses TRBV7-9 with TRBJ2-5; 9 positions match TRBD2. The CDR3 contains 16 residues. The V and J ends lost 3 bases and 5 bases, in that order; junction bases with no gene match: 10. Germline CDR1 reads SEHNR; CDR2 reads FQNEAQ (reference sequence). In DNA, the CDR3 is TGTGCCAGCAGCTTGAGGCGGGGGGGCCTGAGTGAGACCCAGTACTTC. It is translated as CASSLRRGGLSETQYF.

The table lists this clonotype with many counts. The rearrangement links TRBV20-1 to TRBJ2-3; TRBD2 matches at 9 bases. J lost 6 bases, V lost 1 base, and 5 bases had no gene match. CDR1 is DFQATT, CDR2 SNEGSKA, per germline (reference sequence). CDR3 length: 14 amino acids. The CDR3 nucleotides read TGCAGTGCTAGAGTGGCGGGGGGGCCGGATACGCAGTATTTT. Its protein is CSARVAGGPDTQYF.

This clonotype was seen ten or more times. The chain joins TRBV6-6 to TRBJ2-3; no firm D call. CDR1 is MNHNY and CDR2 is SVGAGI in the germline V gene (reference sequence). The CDR3 has 18 amino acids. Trimming took off 1 base at V and 1 base at J, with 18 bases between the two ends. CDR3 residues: CASSYFPHSAEGTDTQYF. CDR3 in DNA: TGTGCCAGCAGTTACTTCCCGCACTCCGCAGAGGGCACAGATACGCAGTATTTT.

This sequence joins TRBV29-1 and TRBJ1-1; unclear D gene. V lost 6 bases and J 4 bases, leaving 15 bases between the germline ends. Germline V gives CDR1 SQVTM, CDR2 ANQGSEA. The length of the CDR3 is 13 residues. The CDR3 spells CSVPPENPTEAFF. Here the CDR3 DNA reads TGCAGCGTCCCTCCCGAAAACCCCACTGAAGCTTTCTTT.

This clonotype was picked up many times. The chain has TRBV5-1 and TRBJ1-4; 9 bases match TRBD1. The J segment lost 8 bases and the V segment lost 4 bases, leaving 9 bases of the junction unmatched. The CDR3 sequence is 15 residues long. Germline V gene lookup returns CDR1 SGHRS and CDR2 YFSETQ. The CDR3 reads CASSLGTGSGEKLFF. For the CDR3, the DNA is TGCGCCAGCAGCCTAGGGACAGGGTCAGGGGAAAAACTGTTTTTT.

This clonotype was observed many times. This chain links TRBV10-3 with TRBJ2-6; D is unclear. Trimming removed 3 bases from V and 0 bases from J, with 9 bases in between. Germline V gene data show CDR1 as ENHRY and CDR2 as SYGVKD. This CDR3 is 16 amino acids long. The CDR3: CAISESRGSGANVLTF. The CDR3, as DNA: TGTGCCATCAGTGAAAGTCGTGGCTCTGGGGCCAACGTCCTGACTTTC.

This clonotype was seen many times. The chain uses TRBV5-1 and TRBJ2-1; D gene ambiguous. The germline CDR1 and CDR2 sequences are SGHRS and YFSETQ. This CDR3 has 13 amino acids. Trimming shortened V by 0 bases and J by 9 bases, and 10 bases separated the two germline ends. The CDR3, as DNA: TGCGCCAGCAGCTTGGTAGGCGAAACTGAGCAGTTCTTC. This codes for CASSLVGETEQFF.

The sample holds a few counts of this clonotype. The rearrangement uses TRBV20-1 and TRBJ2-5; 8 bases are a match to TRBD2. This CDR3 contains 15 residues. V shed 0 bases and J 1 base; nucleotides not matched to a gene: 4. Germline CDR1 DFQATT, CDR2 SNEGSKA (reference sequence). CDR3 protein: CSARDWRGVQETQYF. The DNA of the CDR3 is TGCAGTGCTAGAGATTGGCGGGGGGTCCAAGAGACCCAGTACTTC.